A selection of T cell receptor beta chains follows, all from one sample in a study of blood T cell repertoires in COVID-19. Assay used: immunoSEQ multiplex PCR; TCRdb lists only in-frame clones, some missing. The sample includes 93,000 or so clones, roughly 88% of them seen just once. The material sequenced was peripheral blood. Every receptor here comes from a human donor in a cohort sampled during active COVID-19. Each CDR3 is given with its conserved first and last residue. Each record gives: J gene, V gene, clone size, D gene, CDR3 DNA, CDR3 protein. D genes are given only for firm matches. Clone size is shown for a subset of rows, as once, few, many or a class of expanded clone.

>TRBJ1-2|TRBV25-1|many|.
TGTGCCAGCAGTGCCCACGACAGACAGCTTTATGGCTACACCTTC
CASSAHDRQLYGYTF
>TRBJ2-4|TRBV6-2/TRBV6-3|.|TRBD2
TGTGCCAGCAGTCCCCTGGCGGGAGGAGCTTTCGGAAACATTCAGTACTTC
CASSPLAGGAFGNIQYF
>TRBJ2-7|TRBV5-5|.|TRBD1
TGTGCCAGCAGCCTACCGGGACAGGGTCTCTACGAGCAGTACTTC
CASSLPGQGLYEQYF
>TRBJ1-2|TRBV5-6|.|.
TGTGCCAGCAGCTTGCTGGGGGCGGGCTATGGCTACACCTTC
CASSLLGAGYGYTF
>TRBJ2-5|TRBV10-3|few|.
TGTGCCATCAGTGAGCTCCAAGAGACCCAGTACTTC
CAISELQETQYF
>TRBJ1-5|TRBV19|few|.
TGTGCCAGTAGTATGGGGGCCAATCAGCCCCAGCATTTT
CASSMGANQPQHF
>TRBJ2-5|TRBV3-1/TRBV3-2|few|TRBD2
TGTGCCAGCAGCCAGGGGGGGTCCCAAGAGACCCAGTACTTC
CASSQGGSQETQYF
>TRBJ2-1|TRBV7-9|.|.
TGTGCCAGCAGCCTCGGGAGCGCGGCCTACAATGAGCAGTTCTTC
CASSLGSAAYNEQFF
>TRBJ2-2|TRBV7-2|.|TRBD1
TGTGCCAGCAGCCGTGGACAGGGCCTCCACTGGTCCGGGGAGCTGTTTTTT
CASSRGQGLHWSGELFF
>TRBJ2-7|TRBV18|.|TRBD1
TGTGCCAGCTCACCCCGGACAGGGATTACCTACGAGCAGTACTTC
CASSPRTGITYEQYF
>TRBJ1-2|TRBV27|.|TRBD1
TGTGCCAGCAGTGGGGGGACAGGTGGCTACACCTTC
CASSGGTGGYTF
>TRBJ2-1|TRBV5-1|.|TRBD2
TGCGCCAGCAGCCCGGCCGGCAGAGCGGGAGTTTTTAATGAGCAGTTCTTC
CASSPAGRAGVFNEQFF
>TRBJ2-7|TRBV29-1|.|.
TGCAGCGTTGGAACCTACGGGTACGAGCAGTACTTC
CSVGTYGYEQYF
>TRBJ2-7|TRBV2|.|.
TGTGCCAGCAGAGTGACAGGCCCGGACGAGCAGTACTTC
CASRVTGPDEQYF
>TRBJ2-7|TRBV6-5|few|TRBD1
TGTGCCAGCAGGGAGACAGGGACCTACGAGCAGTACTTC
CASRETGTYEQYF
>TRBJ2-1|TRBV30|.|TRBD2
TGTGCCTGGAGTGTAGCGGGAGGGCTAGGCTTTGGGGTCTTC
CAWSVAGGLGFGVF
>TRBJ2-3|TRBV30|.|TRBD1
TGTGCCTGGAGTTGGAGGGACAGGGCCACAGATACGCAGTATTTT
CAWSWRDRATDTQYF
>TRBJ2-3|TRBV30|once|TRBD2
TGTGCCTGGAGTGTCGGCGGGGGAACGGCAGATACGCAGTATTTT
CAWSVGGGTADTQYF
>TRBJ1-6|TRBV27|once|TRBD1
TGTGCCAGGACGGCGACAGGGCCTCCCTTTTTTCCACGTTCACCCCTCCACTTT
CARTATGPPFFPRSPLHF
>TRBJ2-3|TRBV15|once|TRBD1
TGTGCCACCAGCTACCGGGACAGGGAGGATACGCAGTATTTT
CATSYRDREDTQYF
>TRBJ2-1|TRBV3-1/TRBV3-2|.|.
TGTGCCAGCAGCCAAGGCAGGGCCGGCGATGAGCAGTTCTTC
CASSQGRAGDEQFF
>TRBJ2-5|TRBV7-9|.|TRBD1
TGTGCCAGCAGCCCCGGGACAGGCGCCTGGACCCAGTACTTC
CASSPGTGAWTQYF
>TRBJ1-1|TRBV19|.|.
TGTGCCAGTAGCCTGGACAGTGCCAGCACTGAAGCTTTCTTT
CASSLDSASTEAFF
>TRBJ1-4|TRBV11-2|few|.
TGTGCCAGCAGCTGGACAGTTGCAACTAATGAAAAACTGTTTTTT
CASSWTVATNEKLFF
>TRBJ1-5|TRBV9|.|.
TGTGCCAGCAGCACAGGCTACAATCAGCCCCAGCATTTT
CASSTGYNQPQHF
>TRBJ2-3|TRBV6-2/TRBV6-3|once|.
TGTGCCAGCAGTCTGCGGGGGCCTCGCACAGATACGCAGTATTTT
CASSLRGPRTDTQYF
>TRBJ2-1|TRBV3-1/TRBV3-2|.|TRBD2
TGTGCCAGCAGCCAAGATAGGACTAGCGGGGGGGGTAGGTACAATGAGCAGTTCTTC
CASSQDRTSGGGRYNEQFF
>TRBJ1-2|TRBV19|.|.
TGTGCCAGTAGTCCCGAGGGAGGGTGGCGTGGCTACACCTTC
CASSPEGGWRGYTF
>TRBJ1-1|TRBV14|.|TRBD1
TGTGCCAGCGACAGGGGGGGGAAAGCTTTCTTT
CASDRGGKAFF